This is a list of T cell receptor beta chains from one sample in a study of T cell changes during pregnancy in multiple sclerosis. Libraries were prepared by immunoSEQ multiplex PCR; TCRdb keeps only in-frame clonotypes and omits some of them. The top ten clones hold about 3.4% of a sample with roughly 100,000 clones, around 90% of them seen once. The material sequenced was peripheral blood, taken in the second trimester of pregnancy. These receptors all stem from a female donor with multiple sclerosis, enrolled in a pregnancy study. Both conserved end residues are part of each CDR3. The D gene is left open where the match is weak.

CDR3: CASSLREGNIQYF
D: TRBD2
J: TRBJ2-4
V: TRBV27

CDR3: CASSLERNQPQHF
D: -
J: TRBJ1-5
V: TRBV5-1

CDR3: CASSPEGGAGGNTIYF
D: -
J: TRBJ1-3
V: TRBV9

CDR3: CASTSGTGRFGGELFF
D: TRBD1
J: TRBJ2-2
V: TRBV11-1

CDR3: CASSERGGCYEQYF
D: TRBD2
J: TRBJ2-7
V: TRBV10-1

CDR3: CASSLTLRLAANTGELFF
D: TRBD2
J: TRBJ2-2
V: TRBV7-2

CDR3: CASSRQGRGQETQYF
D: -
J: TRBJ2-5
V: TRBV5-1

CDR3: CASSPPGQNQPQHF
D: -
J: TRBJ1-5
V: TRBV19

CDR3: CASKSGSHDAEQFF
D: TRBD2
J: TRBJ2-1
V: TRBV27

CDR3: CASSDGTGAALNEKLFF
D: TRBD1
J: TRBJ1-4
V: TRBV7-9

CDR3: CASSLPGQEYQETQYF
D: TRBD1
J: TRBJ2-5
V: TRBV5-6

CDR3: CASSPGGLAGYEQYF
D: TRBD2
J: TRBJ2-7
V: TRBV11-2

CDR3: CASRAGQGNEKLFF
D: TRBD1
J: TRBJ1-4
V: TRBV6-1

CDR3: CASSELAGAYNEQFF
D: TRBD2
J: TRBJ2-1
V: TRBV25-1

CDR3: CASSYGQGANEKLFF
D: TRBD1
J: TRBJ1-4
V: TRBV7-9

CDR3: CASSLVGTAATYEQYF
D: TRBD1
J: TRBJ2-7
V: TRBV7-8

CDR3: CASSLGRDLRRNEQFF
D: -
J: TRBJ2-1
V: TRBV11-2

CDR3: CASSPRGGYEQFF
D: -
J: TRBJ2-1
V: TRBV7-2

CDR3: CSVVQGGETQYF
D: -
J: TRBJ2-5
V: TRBV29-1

CDR3: CASSLQQGEAFF
D: -
J: TRBJ1-1
V: TRBV27

CDR3: CASSPGQGAPTNYGYTF
D: TRBD1
J: TRBJ1-2
V: TRBV7-9

CDR3: CASSSTSDSPLHF
D: -
J: TRBJ1-6
V: TRBV5-1

CDR3: CASSSSSGPAYEQYF
D: TRBD2
J: TRBJ2-7
V: TRBV5-1

CDR3: CASSLYQGGTHEQYF
D: -
J: TRBJ2-7
V: TRBV28

CDR3: CASSLGAGGITIAFF
D: -
J: TRBJ1-1
V: TRBV5-6

CDR3: CSGASGANTGELFF
D: TRBD2
J: TRBJ2-2
V: TRBV29-1

CDR3: CASSDQVAGGETQYF
D: TRBD2
J: TRBJ2-5
V: TRBV2

CDR3: CASSLGGALLSRETQYF
D: -
J: TRBJ2-5
V: TRBV5-4

CDR3: CASSTPGTGGLSGANVLTF
D: TRBD1
J: TRBJ2-6
V: TRBV28

CDR3: CASSYPAPNEQFF
D: -
J: TRBJ2-1
V: TRBV4-1

CDR3: CASSPQQTTNEKLFF
D: -
J: TRBJ1-4
V: TRBV18

CDR3: CASSFGALGVPSYGYTF
D: -
J: TRBJ1-2
V: TRBV5-1

CDR3: CASSLHSSYEQYF
D: -
J: TRBJ2-7
V: TRBV7-9

CDR3: CASSFRGLRYNEQFF
D: -
J: TRBJ2-1
V: TRBV27

CDR3: CASSPPGSGYNEQFF
D: -
J: TRBJ2-1
V: TRBV7-9

CDR3: CASSPREGGNQPQHF
D: -
J: TRBJ1-5
V: TRBV7-9

CDR3: CASSNGQGGDQPQHF
D: TRBD1
J: TRBJ1-5
V: TRBV19

CDR3: CASSIRGSPYEQYF
D: -
J: TRBJ2-7
V: TRBV19

CDR3: CASRRRDYGYTF
D: -
J: TRBJ1-2
V: TRBV19

CDR3: CASSEFFNEGSYGYTF
D: -
J: TRBJ1-2
V: TRBV2

CDR3: CASSPRGGGAHGYTF
D: TRBD1
J: TRBJ1-2
V: TRBV6-4

CDR3: CASSPDISNQPQHF
D: -
J: TRBJ1-5
V: TRBV19

CDR3: CASSLGLAGAKNIQYF
D: TRBD2
J: TRBJ2-4
V: TRBV5-4

CDR3: CASSLALARSSYEQYF
D: -
J: TRBJ2-7
V: TRBV7-9

CDR3: CSVETSQAGELFF
D: -
J: TRBJ2-2
V: TRBV29-1

CDR3: CASSWDINEKLFF
D: -
J: TRBJ1-4
V: TRBV5-5

CDR3: CSASSSGYNEQFF
D: -
J: TRBJ2-1
V: TRBV29-1

CDR3: CASSKLCPRQGTDTQYF
D: -
J: TRBJ2-3
V: TRBV21-1

CDR3: CSVEAGPLDNEQFF
D: -
J: TRBJ2-1
V: TRBV29-1

CDR3: CASSSLAPGDEQYF
D: -
J: TRBJ2-7
V: TRBV11-2

CDR3: CASSDRGPTEAFF
D: -
J: TRBJ1-1
V: TRBV25-1

CDR3: CASRSTSGATDTQYF
D: TRBD2
J: TRBJ2-3
V: TRBV6-4

CDR3: CASSQLRRDPSSYEQYF
D: -
J: TRBJ2-7
V: TRBV23-1

CDR3: CASSAPGQSYEQYF
D: -
J: TRBJ2-7
V: TRBV28

CDR3: CASSLVTGAGQETQYF
D: -
J: TRBJ2-5
V: TRBV7-8